This TCR beta chain originates from a study of T cell responses to AZD1222 COVID-19 vaccine. The CDR3 is made up of 12 amino acids. Germline CDR1 and CDR2: SNHLY and FYNNEI. The V end was cut by 0 bases, the J end by 4 bases, with 4 bases between. Assay: immunoSEQ multiplex PCR; the TCRdb copy retains only in-frame clones and omits some. The sample holds roughly 160,000 clones, around 94% seen once. Study findings and constraints: Seropositive at baseline were only six or seven AZD1222 recipients. In the spike-specific TCR repertoire, nearly half reportedly target unmutated variant regions. CD4 TCRs linked to vaccination spanned spike, dominating at 160-218 and 743-854. Donor demographics were predominantly white British with a female majority; clonal diversity may be underestimated.

With respect to this clone: Its specificity is not known.

This rearrangement joins TRBV2 to TRBJ2-7; D remains unclear. The sample here was peripheral blood, taken on day 0 of AZD1222 vaccination. The clonotype was recovered from an adult in good health. DNA for the CDR3: TGTGCCAGCAGTGAAGCTGGGTACGAGCAGTACTTC. This translates into CASSEAGYEQYF.